This TCR beta chain is from a study of OX40 agonist ivuxolimab in advanced cancers. Sequencing used immunoSEQ multiplex PCR; TCRdb keeps in-frame clones, though not all of them. The top ten clones hold less than 35% of a sample with 43,000 or so clones, 75% to 90% of them seen once. The germline V gene has CDR1 SGHNT and CDR2 YENEEA. Trimming removed 2 bases from V and 9 bases from J, with 8 bases in between. This CDR3 contains 12 residues. The specimen comprised CD4+ or CD8+ T cells sorted from blood, sampled in a trial of the OX40 agonist ivuxolimab. V usage is TRBV11-3 and J usage is TRBJ2-1; TRBD2 is a possible D gene (6 bases). This sequence originates from an adult with an advanced solid tumor such as melanoma, head and neck, liver or kidney cancer. The DNA of the CDR3 is TGTGCCAGCAGCTTATCGCGGGGTGAGCAGTTCTTC. It is translated as CASSLSRGEQFF. The whole variable domain, remainder taken from reference TRBV11-3 and TRBJ2-1, is EAGVVQSPRYKIIEKKQPVAFWCNPISGHNTLYWYLQNLGQGPELLIRYENEEAVDDSQLPKDRFSAERLKGVDSTLKIQPAELGDSAVYLCASSLSRGEQFFGPGTRLTVL.